This T cell receptor beta chain was captured by sequencing in a study of HIV-infected patients and healthy controls. Broader study findings: HLA types of the donors remained undetermined.

This clonotype was detected only a few times. Its antigen is not known. cDNA was made from around 0.45 ug RNA using alpha and beta constant primers. Alpha and beta chain libraries were made separately by chain-specific third strand synthesis with multiplexing indices. A single primer pair per chain amplified all rearrangements, with per-molecule barcodes. A single record per CDR3 protein comes from TCRdb applying MiXCR to the 5' RACE reads. Altogether approximately 15,000 distinct CDR3 sequences are present, around 12% being singletons, with the ten largest covering around 40%. Follow-up blood was drawn about 14 weeks, roughly three months, after antiretroviral therapy began. Whole blood was used without fractionation, so all unsorted peripheral T cells were included. This TCR was recovered from an adult with HIV infection. The donor label of this sample is uncertain. Source: blood, taken during antiretroviral therapy.

The CDR3 reads CASSLEGGSSGNTIYF. DNA for the CDR3: TGCGCCAGCAGCTTGGAGGGCGGTAGCTCTGGAAACACCATATATTTT. V gene TRBV5-1 combines with J gene TRBJ1-3, with D unclear. The germline gives CDR1 SGHRS, CDR2 YFSETQ. The CDR3 spans 16 residues. Trimming pared 0 bases from V and 0 bases from J, leaving 10 bases between.